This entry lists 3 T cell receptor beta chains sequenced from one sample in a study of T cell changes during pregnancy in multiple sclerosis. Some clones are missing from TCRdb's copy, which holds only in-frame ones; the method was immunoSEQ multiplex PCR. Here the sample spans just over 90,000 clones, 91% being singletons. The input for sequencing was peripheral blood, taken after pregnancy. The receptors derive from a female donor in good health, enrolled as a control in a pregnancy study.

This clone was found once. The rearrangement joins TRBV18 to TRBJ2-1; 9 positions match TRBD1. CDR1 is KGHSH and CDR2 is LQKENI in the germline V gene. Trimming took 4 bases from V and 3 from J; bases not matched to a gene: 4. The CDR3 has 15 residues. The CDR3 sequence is CASSLQGALYNEQFF. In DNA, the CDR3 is TGTGCCAGCTCACTACAGGGGGCTCTCTACAATGAGCAGTTCTTC. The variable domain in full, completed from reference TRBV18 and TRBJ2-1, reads NAGVMQNPRHLVRRRGQEARLRCSPMKGHSHVYWYRQLPEEGLKFMVYLQKENIIDESGMPKERFSAEFPKEGPSILRIQQVVRGDSAAYFCASSLQGALYNEQFFGPGTRLTVL.

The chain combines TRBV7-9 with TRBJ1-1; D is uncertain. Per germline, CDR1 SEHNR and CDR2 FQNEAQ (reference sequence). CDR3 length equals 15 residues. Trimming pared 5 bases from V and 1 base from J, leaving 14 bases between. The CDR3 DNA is TGTGCCAGCAGCCCCCCCACTGAGGGGAACACTGAAGCTTTCTTT. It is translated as CASSPPTEGNTEAFF.

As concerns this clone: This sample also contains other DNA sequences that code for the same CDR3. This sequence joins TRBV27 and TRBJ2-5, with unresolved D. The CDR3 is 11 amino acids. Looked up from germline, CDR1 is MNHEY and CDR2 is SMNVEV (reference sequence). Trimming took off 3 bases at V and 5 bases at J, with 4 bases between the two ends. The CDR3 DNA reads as TGTGCCAGCAGTTTCCGGGAGACCCAGTACTTC. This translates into CASSFRETQYF.